Presented here are 14 T cell receptor beta chains from one specimen sequenced in a study of T cell repertoires in cytomegalovirus infection. TCRdb re-analysed the reads in MiXCR, keeping a single row per CDR3 protein. Among about 260,000 distinct CDR3 sequences listed, approximately 14% were seen once. Sequencing was carried out using PBMCs. The receptors shown here come from a human donor in good health (CMV status not recorded). Some clones in this sample may be carry-over from other donors' samples.

A remark on this clonotype: A much larger clone is a single base away; this may be a read error. The chain combines TRBV4-1 with TRBJ1-5, with D maybe TRBD1 (5 bases). The V end lost 2 bases, the J end lost 9 bases, and 17 bases lay between the germline ends. This CDR3 has 15 residues. The V gene's germline CDR1 is MGHRA and CDR2 YSYEKL. The CDR3 loop is CASSQQQGDSLPQHF. CDR3 sequence (DNA): TGCGCCAGCAGCCAACAGCAAGGGGATAGTCTGCCCCAGCATTTT.

This clonotype was detected ten times or more. This rearrangement joins TRBV6-2 or TRBV6-3 to TRBJ2-1; 9 positions match TRBD1. The V and J ends lost 10 bases and 8 bases, in that order; junction bases with no gene match: 12. The CDR3 runs to 14 residues. CDR1 is MNHEY, CDR2 SVGEGT, per germline. The CDR3: CATQPGQGMDEQFF. The CDR3 bases are TGTGCCACACAGCCGGGACAGGGTATGGATGAGCAGTTCTTC.

This clonotype has just a few counts. The J gene is TRBJ2-6, the V gene TRBV29-1, with 10 nucleotides matching TRBD1. The germline CDR1 and CDR2 sequences are SQVTM and ANQGSEA. CDR3 length: 13 amino acids. Trimming removed 6 bases from V and 11 bases from J; junction bases left unmatched: 7. The CDR3 bases are TGCAGCGTGAGGACAGGGGGGACCTACGTCCTGACTTTC. Translation gives CSVRTGGTYVLTF.

This chain connects TRBV3-1 to TRBJ1-1; 7 bases are a match to TRBD1. The CDR3 runs 14 residues. V lost 6 bases and J lost 1; bases outside the gene matches: 5. Germline CDR1 LGHDT, CDR2 YNNKEL (reference sequence). CDR3 region: CASRPTGANTEAFF. CDR3 in DNA: TGTGCCAGCAGACCAACAGGGGCGAACACTGAAGCTTTCTTT. The variable domain in full, completed from reference TRBV3-1 and TRBJ1-1, reads DTAVSQTPKYLVTQMGNDKSIKCEQNLGHDTMYWYKQDSKKFLKIMFSYNNKELIINETVPNRFSPKSPDKAHLNLHINSLELGDSAVYFCASRPTGANTEAFFGQGTRLTVV.

There are many counts of this clonotype. The chain is built from TRBV7-2 and TRBJ2-2; no reliable D call. This CDR3 is 13 amino acids long. CDR1 SGHTA and CDR2 FQGNSA come from the germline V gene. Deletions cut 5 bases from V and 6 bases from J, with 10 bases between. This chain's CDR3 is CASSGQWAGELFF. The DNA of the CDR3 is TGTGCCAGCAGCGGCCAGTGGGCCGGGGAGCTGTTTTTT.

This chain links TRBV28 with TRBJ1-5; no reliable D call. This CDR3 region has 13 residues. Germline loops: CDR1 MDHEN, CDR2 SYDVKM. The V end was cut by 6 bases, the J end by 3 bases, with 9 bases between. DNA of the CDR3: TGTGCCAGCAGGTCGCGAAACAATCAGCCCCAGCATTTT. It is translated as CASRSRNNQPQHF.

This clonotype was seen more than once but under ten times. The chain recombines TRBV7-2 with TRBJ2-1, with D possibly being TRBD1 or TRBD2 (5 bases each). Trimming pared 3 bases from V and 14 bases from J, leaving 14 bases between. CDR1 SGHTA and CDR2 FQGNSA come from the germline V gene. The CDR3 contains 12 residues. The CDR3: CASSLYLGRKFF. DNA for the CDR3: TGTGCCAGCAGCTTGTATCTGGGACGAAAGTTCTTC.

V and J are TRBV25-1 and TRBJ1-1; D is unresolved. V was shortened by 3 bases and J by 3 bases, with 11 bases between the two germline ends. Germline lookup yields CDR1 MGHDK and CDR2 SYGVNS. The CDR3 runs to 14 residues. The CDR3 protein is CASSDRTWDTEAFF. CDR3 bases: TGTGCCAGCAGTGACAGGACCTGGGACACTGAAGCTTTCTTT. Full variable domain (remainder filled in from reference TRBV25-1 and TRBJ1-1): EADIYQTPRYLVIGTGKKITLECSQTMGHDKMYWYQQDPGMELHLIHYSYGVNSTEKGDLSSESTVSRIRTEHFPLTLESARPSHTSQYLCASSDRTWDTEAFFGQGTRLTVV.

This rearrangement joins TRBV5-4 to TRBJ2-1; D might be TRBD1 (5 bases). The CDR3 consists of 16 residues. Germline V gene data show CDR1 as SGHNT and CDR2 as YYREEE (reference sequence). Trimming left V 0 bases short and J 0 bases short, with 10 bases between. The CDR3 region has the DNA TGTGCCAGCAGCTTGGACAGGTCCAGCTCCTACAATGAGCAGTTCTTC. This translates into CASSLDRSSSYNEQFF.

There are many counts of this clonotype. The rearrangement joins TRBV7-8 to TRBJ2-5; the D gene is possibly TRBD1 (5 bases). Germline CDR1 reads SGHVS; CDR2 reads FQNEAQ. V lost 4 bases and J 1 base, leaving 22 bases between the germline ends. The CDR3 has 18 residues. DNA of the CDR3: TGTGCCAGCAGCTCAGGGCCCCGCCAGGGTAAACCCCAAGAGACCCAGTACTTC. Its translation: CASSSGPRQGKPQETQYF.

The table lists this clonotype with many counts. The rearrangement joins TRBV7-9 to TRBJ2-3; 7 bases agree with TRBD2. Germline values: CDR1 SEHNR, CDR2 FQNEAQ (reference sequence). The length of the CDR3 is 16 residues. V gave up 5 bases and J gave up 7 bases; unmatched junction bases: 15. This CDR3 reads CASSPFPSGASNTQYF. In nucleotides, the CDR3 is TGTGCCAGCAGCCCATTCCCCAGCGGGGCTTCAAATACGCAGTATTTT.

In this sample, this clonotype turned up many times. This rearrangement joins TRBV7-2 to TRBJ2-3; D may be TRBD1 (6 bases). The germline V gene encodes CDR1 SGHTA and CDR2 FQGNSA. The length of the CDR3 is 13 residues. Trimming removed 2 bases at V and 6 bases at J, with 9 bases between. This CDR3 reads CASSLQGPDTQYF. In DNA, the CDR3 is TGTGCCAGCAGCTTACAGGGGCCGGATACGCAGTATTTT.

There are many counts of this clonotype. The chain is built from TRBV6-1 and TRBJ2-7; 8 bases fit TRBD1. From germline, CDR1 is MNHNS and CDR2 SASEGT. CDR3 length equals 14 residues. The junction had 13 bases not matched to a gene; V was cut back by 8 bases and J by 7 bases. This CDR3 reads CASGVGTGSVEQYF. The CDR3 nucleotides read TGTGCCAGCGGGGTAGGGACAGGCTCCGTGGAGCAGTACTTC.

About this clonotype itself: With a much larger clone just one base away, this may be a read error. The chain couples TRBV19 to TRBJ2-1; D is uncertain. The V end was cut by 8 bases, the J end by 9 bases, with 20 bases between. CDR1 and CDR2 (germline): LNHDA, SQIVND (reference sequence). The CDR3 runs to 14 residues. DNA for the CDR3: TGTGCCAGTCGGACCTCAGCGTTGAGTGGTGAGCAGTTCTTC. This encodes CASRTSALSGEQFF.